The clone carrying this T cell receptor (beta chain) was seen a few times. Its antigen is unknown. This sample was taken from a study of blood T cells in healthy people across ages. The authors ran a second PCR of 7 to 11 cycles using a sample-barcoded 5' primer and a J-beta primer mix. TCRdb independently ran MiXCR on the 5' RACE reads; one entry per CDR3 protein. The data show 650,000 to 1,000,000 distinct CDR3 sequences, with more than 35% seen just once and 15% to 20% held by the top ten. Study-wide points: Because donor CMV status was unknown, expanded clonotype changes were possibly confounded.

CDR1 and CDR2 from the germline V gene are SGHKS and YYEKEE (reference sequence). The germline V and J ends were trimmed by 0 bases and 9 bases, with 7 bases remaining between them. This CDR3 has 12 amino acids. Sample: blood. This TCR derives from an elderly man in good health. The chain employs TRBV5-5 and TRBJ2-1, with D tentatively TRBD2 (6 bases). The CDR3 reads CASSLEGGEQFF. In nucleotides, the CDR3 is TGTGCCAGCAGCTTGGAGGGAGGTGAGCAGTTCTTC.